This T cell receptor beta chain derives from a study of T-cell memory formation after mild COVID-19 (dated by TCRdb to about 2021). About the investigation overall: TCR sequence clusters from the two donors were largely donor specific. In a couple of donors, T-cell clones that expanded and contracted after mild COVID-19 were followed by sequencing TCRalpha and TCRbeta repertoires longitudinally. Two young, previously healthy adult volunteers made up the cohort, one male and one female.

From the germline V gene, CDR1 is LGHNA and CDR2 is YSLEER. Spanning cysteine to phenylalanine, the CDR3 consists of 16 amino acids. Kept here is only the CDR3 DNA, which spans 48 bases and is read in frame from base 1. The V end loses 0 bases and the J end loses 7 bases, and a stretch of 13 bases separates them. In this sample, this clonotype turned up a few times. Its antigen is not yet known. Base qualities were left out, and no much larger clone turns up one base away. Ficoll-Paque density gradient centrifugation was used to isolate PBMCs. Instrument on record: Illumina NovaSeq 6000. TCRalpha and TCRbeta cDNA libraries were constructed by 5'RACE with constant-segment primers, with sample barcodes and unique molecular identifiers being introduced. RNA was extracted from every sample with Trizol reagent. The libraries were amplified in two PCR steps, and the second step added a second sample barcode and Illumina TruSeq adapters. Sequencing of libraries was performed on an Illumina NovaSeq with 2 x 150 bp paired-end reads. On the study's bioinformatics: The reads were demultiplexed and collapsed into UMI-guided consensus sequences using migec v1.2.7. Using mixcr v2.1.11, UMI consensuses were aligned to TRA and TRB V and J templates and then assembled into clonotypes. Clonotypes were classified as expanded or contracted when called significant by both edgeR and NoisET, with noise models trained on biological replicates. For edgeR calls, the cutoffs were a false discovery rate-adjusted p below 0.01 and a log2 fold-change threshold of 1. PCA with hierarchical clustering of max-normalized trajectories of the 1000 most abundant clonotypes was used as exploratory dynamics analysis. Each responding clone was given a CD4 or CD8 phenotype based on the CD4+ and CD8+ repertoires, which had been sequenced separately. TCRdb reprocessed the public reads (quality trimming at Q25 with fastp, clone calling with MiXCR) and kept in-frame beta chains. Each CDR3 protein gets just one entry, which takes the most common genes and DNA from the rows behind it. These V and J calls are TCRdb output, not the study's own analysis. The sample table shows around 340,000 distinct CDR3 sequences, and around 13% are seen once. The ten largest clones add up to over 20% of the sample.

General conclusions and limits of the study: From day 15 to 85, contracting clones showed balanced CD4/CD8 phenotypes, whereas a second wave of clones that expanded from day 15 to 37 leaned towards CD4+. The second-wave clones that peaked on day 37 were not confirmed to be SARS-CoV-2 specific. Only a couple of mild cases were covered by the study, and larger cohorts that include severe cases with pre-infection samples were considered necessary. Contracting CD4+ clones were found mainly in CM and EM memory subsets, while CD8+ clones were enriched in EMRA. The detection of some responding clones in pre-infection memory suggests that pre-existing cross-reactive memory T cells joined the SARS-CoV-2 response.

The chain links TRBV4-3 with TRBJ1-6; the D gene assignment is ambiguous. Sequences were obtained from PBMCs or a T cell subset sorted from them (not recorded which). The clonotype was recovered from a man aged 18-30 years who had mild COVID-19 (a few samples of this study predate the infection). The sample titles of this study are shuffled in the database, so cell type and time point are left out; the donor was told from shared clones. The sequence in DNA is TGCGCCAGCAGCCAAGATCCGGCAGGCTGGAATTCACCCCTCCACTTT. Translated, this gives CASSQDPAGWNSPLHF.